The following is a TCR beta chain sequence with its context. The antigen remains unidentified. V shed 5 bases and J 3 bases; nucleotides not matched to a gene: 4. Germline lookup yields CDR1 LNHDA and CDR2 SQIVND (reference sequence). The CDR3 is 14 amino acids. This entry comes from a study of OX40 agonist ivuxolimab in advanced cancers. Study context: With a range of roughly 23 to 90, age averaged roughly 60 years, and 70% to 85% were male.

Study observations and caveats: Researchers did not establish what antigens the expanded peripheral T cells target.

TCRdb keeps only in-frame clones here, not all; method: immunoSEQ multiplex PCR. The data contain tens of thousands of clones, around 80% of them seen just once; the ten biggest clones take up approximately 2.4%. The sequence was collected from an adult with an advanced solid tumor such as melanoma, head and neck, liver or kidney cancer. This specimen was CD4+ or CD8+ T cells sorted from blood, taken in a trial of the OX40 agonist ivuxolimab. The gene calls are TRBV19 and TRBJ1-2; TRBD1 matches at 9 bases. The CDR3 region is CASSRTGDHYGYTF. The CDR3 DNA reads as TGTGCCAGTAGTCGGACAGGGGATCACTATGGCTACACCTTC.